This T cell receptor beta chain was recorded in a study of regulatory T cells in long-lasting Graves disease. In building TCR beta libraries, iRepertoire HTBI primers were used together with Arm-PCR of CDR3 regions. MiXCR was run by TCRdb on the multiplex PCR reads, yielding one entry per CDR3 protein. Here the sample spans 420,000 or so distinct CDR3 sequences, 23% being singletons. Trimming pared 6 bases from V and 4 bases from J, leaving 12 bases between. Germline V gene data show CDR1 as SGHTA and CDR2 as FQGNSA. This CDR3 is built from 14 residues. Time point noted: persistent/refractory GD, antithyroid drugs over 5 years with positive TRAb. RNA extracted from PBMCs served as the sequencing template.

The specimen comprised peripheral blood mononuclear cells (PBMCs), sampled when the disease was refractory, from a patient treated with antithyroid drugs. The chain is built from TRBV7-2 and TRBJ2-2, with D perhaps matching TRBD2 (7 bases). This receptor was identified in a female donor with Graves disease. CDR3 residues: CASRGRGGTGELFF. CDR3 nucleotides: TGTGCCAGCAGGGGGAGGGGGGGCACCGGGGAGCTGTTTTTT. The full variable domain, its missing parts supplied by reference TRBV7-2 and TRBJ2-2, is GAGVSQSPSNKVTEKGKDVELRCDPISGHTALYWYRQSLGQGLEFLIYFQGNSAPDKSGLPSDRFSAERTGGSVSTLTIQRTQQEDSAVYLCASRGRGGTGELFFGEGSRLTVL.